This is a list of T cell receptor beta chains from one sample in a study of T-cell reconstitution after alpha-beta-depleted transplantation in children. TCRdb recomputed calls from the PCR reads with MiXCR, one row per CDR3 protein. The table has fewer than 700,000 distinct CDR3 sequences, 10% to 15% seen once. The sequencing used PBMCs, mostly from graft donor cells, collected 360 days after TCRalphabeta/CD19-depleted stem cell transplant. These TCRs come from a male patient aged 10 to 17 who had a stem cell transplant for acute myeloid leukemia, so the T cells may come from the graft donor. The CDR3 runs from the conserved cysteine through the conserved F or W. A D gene is named only where the DNA matches it firmly. Clone size is not always given. Where it is, it says once, few, many or a class for expanded clones.

d_call clone_size j_call v_call cdr3_nt cdr3_aa
. . TRBJ1-2 TRBV25-1 TGTGCCAGCAGTGAATTTGGGCAGGGCTACACCTTC CASSEFGQGYTF
TRBD2 few TRBJ2-3 TRBV7-6 TGTGCCAGCAGCTTAGGCCCACTAGCGGGAGTATTGGCAGATACGCAGTATTTT CASSLGPLAGVLADTQYF
. few TRBJ1-2 TRBV29-1 TGCAGCGTAGCCCCGGGACACCTCTATGGCTACACCTTC CSVAPGHLYGYTF
TRBD2 . TRBJ2-5 TRBV11-2 TGTGCCAGCAGCTTAGAGTCCGGACTAGCGGGAGGTCGACAAGAGACCCAGTACTTC CASSLESGLAGGRQETQYF
. . TRBJ2-2 TRBV7-9 TGTGCCAGCAGCCCAGGGACTTTTACCGGGGAGCTGTTTTTT CASSPGTFTGELFF
. few TRBJ2-1 TRBV20-1 TGCAGTGCTGGCCGGGCTTGGGAGTTCTTC CSAGRAWEFF
. . TRBJ2-7 TRBV20-1 TGCAGTGCTGCACTAAGCTCCTACGAGCAGTACTTC CSAALSSYEQYF
. few TRBJ2-1 TRBV25-1 TGTGCCAGCAGAGATCCCGGGAGTGAGCAGTTCTTC CASRDPGSEQFF
TRBD1 . TRBJ1-1 TRBV29-1 TGCAGCGCTATCAGGGGGGTGAACACTGAAGCTTTCTTT CSAIRGVNTEAFF
. . TRBJ2-7 TRBV2 TGTGCCAGCACCAGGGATGGATTGGGCGAGCAGTACTTC CASTRDGLGEQYF
TRBD1 . TRBJ1-5 TRBV10-3 TGTGCCATCAGTCGGACAGGGGGGGATCAGCCCCAGCATTTT CAISRTGGDQPQHF
TRBD2 many TRBJ2-1 TRBV27 TGTGCCAGCAGTGACGGGACTAGCGGTAACAATGAGCAGTTCTTC CASSDGTSGNNEQFF
. many TRBJ1-2 TRBV9 TGTGCCAGCAGCCCGCGGGGGGGGACGAAAGGCTACACCTTC CASSPRGGTKGYTF
. few TRBJ2-2 TRBV12-3/TRBV12-4 TGTGCCAGCGTGTTAAACAGAAACACCGGGGAGCTGTTTTTT CASVLNRNTGELFF
TRBD2 few TRBJ2-7 TRBV20-1 TGCAGTGCTAGCGGGGGACTAGCGGGAGTCTCCTACGAGCAGTACTTC CSASGGLAGVSYEQYF
. many TRBJ2-1 TRBV4-3 TGCGCCAGCAGCCAAGATTGGGGGTACAATGAGCAGTTCTTC CASSQDWGYNEQFF
TRBD2 few TRBJ2-1 TRBV10-3 TGTGCCATCAGTCCTAGGGGTAGCGGGAGCCAGTCCTACAATGAGCAGTTCTTC CAISPRGSGSQSYNEQFF
TRBD1 . TRBJ2-3 TRBV6-1 TGTGCCAGCGGTCGTTTCCAGGGGGCGGCAGATACGCAGTATTTT CASGRFQGAADTQYF
TRBD2 . TRBJ2-1 TRBV3-1 TGTGCCAGCAGCCAAGTGAGCGGGAGTTTCTACAATGAGCAGTTCTTC CASSQVSGSFYNEQFF
TRBD2 many TRBJ2-7 TRBV19 TGTGCCAGTAGCGACCGGGGACTACCGAATACCTACGAGCAGTACTTC CASSDRGLPNTYEQYF
TRBD2 many TRBJ2-5 TRBV11-2 TGTGCCAGCAGCTTAGTATCTAGCGGCAGCTGGAGAGGAGAGACCCAGTACTTC CASSLVSSGSWRGETQYF
TRBD2 few TRBJ2-1 TRBV4-3 TGCGCCAGCAGCAAAGATTTTAGCGGGATTGAGCAGTTCTTC CASSKDFSGIEQFF
TRBD2 many TRBJ2-7 TRBV27 TGTGCCAGCAGTCAATTTCCGGGACTAGCGGGAGGAGTTTCCTACGAGCAGTACTTC CASSQFPGLAGGVSYEQYF
. . TRBJ2-7 TRBV20-1 TGCTGTGCTAGAGCCCAACTTGTGACGTTCCCCTACGAGCAGTACTTC CCARAQLVTFPYEQYF
. few TRBJ1-2 TRBV12-3/TRBV12-4 TGTGCCAGCAGTCAGACTGGCCAAAATGGCTACACCTTC CASSQTGQNGYTF
TRBD2 . TRBJ2-7 TRBV6-2/TRBV6-3 TGTGCCAGCAGTTCAGCGGGAGTCCGGGAGCAGTACTTC CASSSAGVREQYF
TRBD2 many TRBJ2-1 TRBV20-1 TGCAGTGCTAGAACTAGCGGGAGTCCCTCGGTCACCTACAATGAGCAGTTCTTC CSARTSGSPSVTYNEQFF
TRBD1 . TRBJ2-7 TRBV6-2/TRBV6-3 TGTGCCAGCAGTTCCGGGACAGGATTTTCCCTCTCCTACGAGCAGTACTTC CASSSGTGFSLSYEQYF
TRBD2 few TRBJ2-1 TRBV7-9 TGTGCCAGCAGCTTAGAACTACTAGCGGGAAAAGATGAGCAGTTCTTC CASSLELLAGKDEQFF
TRBD1 few TRBJ2-2 TRBV24-1 TGTGCCACCAGTGACCGGGACAGGGCGAACACCGGGGAGCTGTTTTTT CATSDRDRANTGELFF
TRBD1 . TRBJ2-7 TRBV20-1 TGCAGTGCTAGGGACAAACTACAGGGGGTTCTTTACGAGCAGTACTTC CSARDKLQGVLYEQYF
. many TRBJ2-1 TRBV7-2 TGTGCCAGCAGCCCACCCTTTCAAGGGCAGTTCTTC CASSPPFQGQFF
. . TRBJ2-1 TRBV15 TGTGCCACCAGCAGAGAGATGGGTCCGGGTCTCGAGTACAATGAGCAGTTCTTC CATSREMGPGLEYNEQFF
. many TRBJ2-7 TRBV7-2 TGTGCCAGCAGGGGCCTCAGCTCCTACGAGCAGTACTTC CASRGLSSYEQYF
. many TRBJ2-7 TRBV29-1 TGCAGCGTTGAGGGCAGGGGAAGCTCCTACGAGCAGTACTTC CSVEGRGSSYEQYF
. . TRBJ2-3 TRBV29-1 TGCAGCGTTGAAACCCAGGGTTGGAGCACAGATACGCAGTATTTT CSVETQGWSTDTQYF